This T cell receptor (beta chain) appears in the sequencing data of a study of T-cell memory formation after mild COVID-19 (dated by TCRdb to 2020 to 2023). Looking at the study overall: TCR sequence clusters from the two donors were largely donor specific. Longitudinal TCRalpha and TCRbeta repertoire sequencing tracked T-cell clones expanding and contracting after mild COVID-19 in a couple of donors. Two young, previously healthy adult volunteers, one female and one male, were included in the cohort.

The junction carries 22 bases between V and J, which are trimmed by 1 base and 2 bases respectively. Sequences SGHTA (CDR1) and FQGNSA (CDR2) are obtained from the germline V gene. From cysteine to phenylalanine, the CDR3 is 19 amino acids long. The only DNA kept is the CDR3, 57 bases in frame from the first base. Ficoll-Paque density gradient centrifugation was used to isolate PBMCs. For sequencing, an Illumina NovaSeq 6000 was employed. TCRalpha and TCRbeta cDNA libraries were built by 5'RACE with constant-segment primers, adding sample barcodes and unique molecular identifiers. RNA was extracted from every sample with Trizol reagent. Libraries were amplified in two PCR steps, with a second sample barcode and Illumina TruSeq adapters added in the second step. Sequencing of the libraries was done on an Illumina NovaSeq, producing 2 x 150 bp paired-end reads. As for the original processing: Reads were demultiplexed and collapsed into UMI-guided consensus sequences with migec v1.2.7. With mixcr v2.1.11, UMI consensuses were aligned to TRA and TRB V and J templates and assembled into clonotypes. Clonotypes were classified as expanded or contracted when called significant by both edgeR and NoisET, with noise models trained on biological replicates. For edgeR calls, a false discovery rate-adjusted p below 0.01 and a log2 fold-change threshold of 1 were applied. As an exploratory analysis of dynamics, max-normalized trajectories of the 1000 most abundant clonotypes were examined with PCA combined with hierarchical clustering. Each responding clone was given a CD4 or CD8 phenotype based on the CD4+ and CD8+ repertoires, which had been sequenced separately. TCRdb took the public reads, trimmed them with fastp at Q25, ran MiXCR for clone calling and kept in-frame beta chains. For every CDR3 protein sequence, its rows merge into one entry that carries the most common genes and DNA. The V and J calls were not made by the authors but by TCRdb's processing. The sample yields 70,000 to 100,000 distinct CDR3 sequences; around 13% were counted once. The ten largest clones capture about 26% of the sample.

This clonotype has more than one count but fewer than ten. The specificity of this receptor is unknown. No base-level quality is on record; no much larger clone is a single base apart. Study-wide conclusions, independent of this receptor: Contracting CD4+ clones turned up mainly in the CM and EM memory subsets, whereas EMRA was where CD8+ clones were enriched. Clones that contracted from day 15 to 85 showed balanced CD4/CD8 phenotypes, whereas a second wave of clones that expanded from day 15 to 37 leaned towards CD4+. Some responding clones were detected in pre-infection memory, which suggested that pre-existing cross-reactive memory T cells had joined the SARS-CoV-2 response. The study included only a couple of mild cases, and larger cohorts that include severe cases with pre-infection samples were judged to be necessary. SARS-CoV-2 specificity of the second-wave clones peaking on day 37 was not confirmed.

This chain is built from TRBV7-2 and TRBJ2-3; the D segment could be TRBD1, given 5 matching bases. Material: PBMCs or a T cell subset sorted from them (not recorded which). This receptor was identified in an adult woman who had mild COVID-19 (a few samples of this study predate the infection). The sample titles of this study are shuffled in the database, so cell type and time point are left out; the donor was told from shared clones. The CDR3 region: CASSLVRVTLKGYTDTQYF. The DNA sequence follows: TGTGCCAGCAGCTTAGTCAGGGTGACTCTTAAAGGTTACACAGATACGCAGTATTTT. The reference TRBV7-2 and TRBJ2-3 proteins fill in what lies around the CDR3, so the full variable domain reads GAGVSQSPSNKVTEKGKDVELRCDPISGHTALYWYRQSLGQGLEFLIYFQGNSAPDKSGLPSDRFSAERTGGSVSTLTIQRTQQEDSAVYLCASSLVRVTLKGYTDTQYFGPGTRLTVL.